This T cell receptor (beta chain) was captured in a study of PD-1 blockade in classical Hodgkin lymphoma. Using immunoSEQ multiplex PCR, the repertoire was profiled, and TCRdb retains in-frame clones only, with some absent. The sample has tens of thousands of clones, 70% to 80% seen once. Every one of the patients relapsed after autologous stem cell transplantation (brentuximab vedotin exposure was variable). Trimming pared 0 bases from V and 14 bases from J, leaving 19 bases between. Germline CDR1 reads LGHNA; CDR2 reads YSLEER. CDR3 length: 14 residues. At least ten counts were recorded for this clone.

This chain joins TRBV4-3 and TRBJ2-5, with D possibly being TRBD2 (6 bases). The clonotype originates from a human donor with classical Hodgkin lymphoma. The source material was peripheral blood mononuclear cells (PBMCs), sampled at baseline. The chain's CDR3 is CASSQDPSASRLYF. As DNA, the CDR3 is TGCGCCAGCAGCCAAGACCCTAGCGCGAGTAGACTTTACTTC.